The sequence of this TCR beta chain was determined in a study of blood T cell repertoires in COVID-19. On the study more broadly: From the United States, Italy and Spain came samples of acute and convalescent COVID-19. The analysed material was cDNA or gDNA that came from T cells, B-cell-depleted T cells, or PBMCs.

In the source study's methods: Researchers report that nucleated cell counts were estimated from reference gene primer amplification. Method: immunoSEQ multiplex PCR; TCRdb's copy keeps in-frame clones and lacks some. The V and J calls and clone size are taken from that table; D and trimming were inferred from the DNA. Of about 38,000 clones in the sample, 75% to 90% are singletons; the top ten hold around 24%. This CDR3 region has 15 residues. V was pared by 0 bases and J by 1 base, with 10 bases between. Germline values: CDR1 SGHNT, CDR2 YYREEE (reference sequence). The sequencing input was peripheral blood. The chain is built from TRBV5-4 and TRBJ1-1; D is uncertain. The clonotype was recovered from a man aged 50-60 years with active or convalescent COVID-19. Here the CDR3 reads CASSLEVGRNTEAFF. The CDR3 DNA sequence: TGTGCCAGCAGCTTGGAGGTGGGCAGGAACACTGAAGCTTTCTTT. Full variable domain (outside the CDR3, taken from reference TRBV5-4 and TRBJ1-1): ETGVTQSPTHLIKTRGQQVTLRCSSQSGHNTVSWYQQALGQGPQFIFQYYREEENGRGNFPPRFSGLQFPNYSSELNVNALELDDSALYLCASSLEVGRNTEAFFGQGTRLTVV.